This T cell receptor beta chain was identified in a study of blood T cells in healthy people across ages. Of note for this clonotype: The target antigen is unknown.

Study-wide results and limits: Those diversity estimates obtained from one million T cells were thought to be underestimates. As age increased, TCR beta diversity per million T cells fell in a roughly linear fashion.

V lost 6 bases and J 8 bases, leaving 16 bases between the germline ends. The CDR3 consists of 14 residues. Germline-derived CDR1 and CDR2 are MGHRA and YSYEKL. A second PCR of about 7 to 12 cycles used a sample-barcoded 5' primer and a J-beta primer mix. From the 5' RACE reads, TCRdb called clonotypes with MiXCR, one entry per CDR3 protein. This sample has 800,000 or so distinct CDR3 sequences, with approximately 25% found just once. These data were also reused for a study on T cells of mothers and their children. From that study: Donors were a few healthy Caucasian mothers and their six children. Per mother, over 9 million TCR beta CDR3 reads were obtained; per child, roughly 2.8 million.

Sequenced material: blood. This sequence was found in a boy between 5 and 17 years old in good health. The chain recombines TRBV4-1 with TRBJ1-4; D possibly corresponds to TRBD1 (6 bases). Here the CDR3 reads CASSHRVFEEKLFF. As DNA, the CDR3 is TGCGCCAGCAGTCACAGGGTATTTGAGGAAAAACTGTTTTTT.